These 22 T cell receptor beta chains originate from one sample sequenced in a study of shared clonotypes between healthy human individuals (dated by TCRdb to 2020 to 2021). The library was prepared using the immunoSEQ multiplex PCR assay. TCRdb took over this immuneACCESS table, retaining in-frame rearrangements with V and J assigned. Such tables are incomplete; in checked studies, under half of the missing clones stem from an unresolved V gene, and the remainder is unexplained. The sample table records about 480,000 clones; about 79% of these occur just once. Approximately 12% of the sample rests with the top ten. Sequencing was performed on PBMCs. Receptors were obtained from a woman in her thirties or forties in good health. Some clones in this sample may be carry-over from other donors' samples.

The chain employs TRBV28 and TRBJ2-1; D not certain. CDR1 and CDR2 from the germline V gene are MDHEN and SYDVKM. There are 14 residues in the CDR3. Trimming took 11 bases from V and 1 from J, leaving 15 bases between them. The CDR3 sequence: CASSVGMSYNEQFF. CDR3 in DNA: TGTGCCTCATCGGTGGGGATGTCCTACAATGAGCAGTTCTTC.

V usage is TRBV7-2 and J usage is TRBJ2-1, with D unresolved. This CDR3 region has 13 residues. The germline V gene has CDR1 SGHTA and CDR2 FQGNSA. The V gene lost 1 base and the J gene lost 5 bases, with 6 bases spanning the gap. The CDR3 region is CASSLDRDNEQFF. CDR3 coding DNA: TGTGCCAGCAGCTTAGATAGAGACAATGAGCAGTTCTTC.

This sequence joins TRBV28 and TRBJ2-7; 7 nucleotides align to TRBD2. CDR1 is MDHEN, CDR2 SYDVKM, per germline. Losses at the gene ends were 3 bases for V and 9 bases for J; bases not matched to a gene: 20. The CDR3 is 17 residues long. CDR3 loop: CASSFYSAAGASGGQYF. Here the CDR3 DNA reads TGTGCCAGCAGTTTTTATTCCGCTGCGGGAGCTTCGGGGGGGCAGTACTTC.

The chain joins TRBV5-1 to TRBJ2-7, with D maybe TRBD2 (6 bases). CDR3 length: 15 residues. The ends were cut back, 0 bases at V and 5 bases at J, with 15 bases in the middle. CDR1 is SGHRS, CDR2 YFSETQ, per germline. CDR3 sequence: CASSLGVPGAHEQYF. The CDR3 DNA reads as TGCGCCAGCAGCTTGGGTGTCCCGGGAGCCCACGAGCAGTACTTC.

This clone was recorded only once. The chain employs TRBV5-8 and TRBJ1-2, with D maybe TRBD1 (5 bases). The V end was cut by 2 bases, the J end by 4 bases, with 12 bases between. Germline V gene lookup returns CDR1 SGHTS and CDR2 YDEGEE. The CDR3 spans 14 residues. The CDR3 is CASSFTGASYGYTF. CDR3 nucleotides: TGTGCCAGCAGCTTTACAGGAGCCAGCTATGGCTACACCTTC.

The V call is TRBV19, the J call TRBJ2-2, with unresolved D. The germline V and J ends were trimmed by 7 bases and 0 bases, with 15 bases remaining between them. Germline-derived CDR1 and CDR2 are LNHDA and SQIVND (reference sequence). This CDR3 contains 16 residues. In DNA, the CDR3 is TGTGCCAGTAAAGGCGCAGGTTCGACGAACACCGGGGAGCTGTTTTTT. Protein product: CASKGAGSTNTGELFF.

This chain uses TRBV28 with TRBJ2-6; no clear D gene. Trimming stripped 4 bases from V and 0 bases from J, with 7 bases between. Germline CDR1 reads MDHEN; CDR2 reads SYDVKM. The CDR3 extends over 15 amino acids. CDR3 sequence reads: CASSSYASGANVLTF. Written as DNA, the CDR3 is TGTGCCAGCAGTTCCTATGCCTCTGGGGCCAACGTCCTGACTTTC. Full variable domain (missing parts from reference TRBV28 and TRBJ2-6): DVKVTQSSRYLVKRTGEKVFLECVQDMDHENMFWYRQDPGLGLRLIYFSYDVKMKEKGDIPEGYSVSREKKERFSLILESASTNQTSMYLCASSSYASGANVLTFGAGSRLTVL.

The V and J genes are TRBV2 and TRBJ2-3, with no clear D. The germline V gene encodes CDR1 SNHLY and CDR2 FYNNEI. V was clipped by 0 bases and J by 9 bases, with 10 bases between them. CDR3 length: 13 amino acids. For the CDR3, the DNA is TGTGCCAGCAGTGAAGCGCTGCCGCCCACGCAGTATTTT. It codes for CASSEALPPTQYF. Drawing the rest from reference TRBV2 and TRBJ2-3, the complete variable domain is EPEVTQTPSHQVTQMGQEVILRCVPISNHLYFYWYRQILGQKVEFLVSFYNNEISEKSEIFDDQFSVERPDGSNFTLKIRSTKLEDSAMYFCASSEALPPTQYFGPGTRLTVL.

This clone appeared a single time. The chain joins TRBV7-6 to TRBJ1-1; D is undetermined. The length of the CDR3 is 15 residues. Germline CDR1 SGHVS, CDR2 FNYEAQ. Trimming took 1 base from V and 0 from J, leaving 9 bases between them. The CDR3 is CASSLGIDLNTEAFF. In DNA form, the CDR3 reads TGTGCCAGCAGCTTAGGAATAGACCTGAACACTGAAGCTTTCTTT.

The chain combines TRBV5-4 with TRBJ2-4, with 8 bases matching TRBD1. V was pared by 4 bases and J by 0 bases, with 6 bases of the junction left unmatched. Germline-derived CDR1 and CDR2 are SGHNT and YYREEE (reference sequence). This CDR3 has 16 amino acids. This CDR3 is CASSPQGALAKNIQYF. CDR3 DNA: TGTGCCAGCAGCCCCCAGGGGGCCCTAGCCAAAAACATTCAGTACTTC.

The rearrangement uses TRBV10-2 and TRBJ1-3; D remains ambiguous. Germline V gene sequence: CDR1 WSHSY, CDR2 SAAADI. V was trimmed by 8 bases and J by 4 bases, leaving 18 bases between them. CDR3 size: 15 residues. CDR3 sequence reads: CASLPSGELGNTIYF. CDR3 DNA sequence: TGCGCCAGCCTCCCCTCTGGGGAGCTCGGAAACACCATATATTTT.

V is TRBV27 and J is TRBJ2-3, with TRBD2 identical over 9 bases. With V trimmed by 6 bases and J by 2 bases, 12 bases remained unmatched. The CDR3 spans 17 residues. Germline lookup yields CDR1 MNHEY and CDR2 SMNVEV (reference sequence). CDR3 loop: CASRTIVTSGITDTQYF. The CDR3 coding sequence is TGTGCCAGCAGAACGATAGTGACTAGCGGTATCACAGATACGCAGTATTTT.

The table lists this clone with a few counts. The rearrangement joins TRBV28 to TRBJ2-3, with a possible D match to TRBD2 (6 bases). Trimming cost V 2 bases and J 5 bases, with 11 bases left between them. Germline-derived CDR1 and CDR2 are MDHEN and SYDVKM. The CDR3 is made up of 14 amino acids. The DNA of the CDR3 is TGTGCCAGCAGTTTAGATGGAGCGGGAGATACGCAGTATTTT. It translates to CASSLDGAGDTQYF.

The chain has TRBV10-3 and TRBJ2-5, with 9 bases fitting TRBD2. With V trimmed by 6 bases and J by 5 bases, 7 bases remained unmatched. The germline V gene encodes CDR1 ENHRY and CDR2 SYGVKD. The CDR3 is 14 amino acids. CDR3 residues: CAISPASGVETQYF. CDR3 in DNA: TGTGCCATCAGCCCGGCTAGCGGGGTCGAGACCCAGTACTTC.

This chain joins TRBV18 and TRBJ2-1; D is ambiguous. Trimming cost V 7 bases and J 2 bases, with 9 bases left between them. CDR1 KGHSH and CDR2 LQKENI come from the germline V gene. The CDR3 is 13 amino acids. The CDR3 DNA is TGTGCCAGCTATACAGTGCCCTACAATGAGCAGTTCTTC. Amino acid sequence: CASYTVPYNEQFF.

This chain links TRBV7-9 with TRBJ2-7; D not certain. The CDR3 has 14 residues. Trimming took 5 bases from V and 6 from J, leaving 17 bases between them. From germline, CDR1 is SEHNR and CDR2 FQNEAQ (reference sequence). The CDR3 DNA is TGTGCCAGCAGCCCCAGGACCCAGACGCCCGAGCAGTACTTC. Its protein is CASSPRTQTPEQYF.

The chain recombines TRBV30 with TRBJ1-5, with D uncertain. V lost 1 base to trimming and J lost 3 bases, with 10 bases between them. Per the germline V gene, CDR1 is GTSNPN and CDR2 is SVGIG (reference sequence). The CDR3 has 14 amino acids. The CDR3 here is CAWSEGIDNQPQHF. CDR3 nucleotide sequence: TGTGCCTGGAGTGAAGGAATCGACAATCAGCCCCAGCATTTT.

J is TRBJ2-1 and V is TRBV7-3, with D possibly matching TRBD2 (6 bases). Germline CDR1 and CDR2: SGHTA and FQGTGA. The ends were cut back, 4 bases at V and 6 bases at J, with 10 bases in the middle. The CDR3 is made up of 13 amino acids. CDR3 residues: CASSSGLFNEQFF. As DNA, the CDR3 is TGTGCCAGCAGCTCGGGACTCTTCAATGAGCAGTTCTTC.

The V and J genes are TRBV19 and TRBJ2-3, with 8 bases identical to TRBD2. The V segment lost 9 bases and the J segment 4 bases; nucleotides outside the gene matches: 12. Per germline, CDR1 LNHDA and CDR2 SQIVND (reference sequence). The CDR3 consists of 15 residues. This CDR3 reads CASRPVAGGADTQYF. The CDR3 DNA follows: TGTGCCAGCCGGCCGGTGGCGGGGGGAGCAGATACGCAGTATTTT.

CDR3 loop: CASSQAARELYNEQFF. The CDR3 nucleotides are TGCGCCAGCAGCCAAGCGGCCAGGGAGCTCTACAATGAGCAGTTCTTC. The rearrangement uses TRBV4-1 and TRBJ2-1; D possibly matches TRBD1 or TRBD2 (5 bases each). The V and J ends lost 1 base and 3 bases respectively, with 13 bases between them. CDR1 and CDR2 from the germline V gene are MGHRA and YSYEKL. This CDR3 has 16 amino acids.

The V and J genes are TRBV4-1 and TRBJ2-1, with D perhaps TRBD1 (6 bases). Germline V gives CDR1 MGHRA, CDR2 YSYEKL. V lost 1 base to trimming and J lost 4 bases, with 14 bases between them. CDR3 length equals 16 residues. The CDR3, as DNA: TGCGCCAGCAGCCAAGTCTTGGACAGCGATTACAATGAGCAGTTCTTC. Amino acids: CASSQVLDSDYNEQFF.

Note on this clone: Other nucleotide sequences from this sample produce the same CDR3. This rearrangement joins TRBV9 to TRBJ2-7, with 7 bases identical to TRBD2. After removal of 0 bases from V and 0 bases from J, the junction contained 6 bases not matched to a gene. The CDR3 extends over 16 amino acids. Per the germline V gene, CDR1 is SGDLS and CDR2 is YYNGEE. The CDR3 DNA reads as TGTGCCAGCAGCGTAGAAGTGGGAGGGAGCTCCTACGAGCAGTACTTC. Translating it yields CASSVEVGGSSYEQYF.